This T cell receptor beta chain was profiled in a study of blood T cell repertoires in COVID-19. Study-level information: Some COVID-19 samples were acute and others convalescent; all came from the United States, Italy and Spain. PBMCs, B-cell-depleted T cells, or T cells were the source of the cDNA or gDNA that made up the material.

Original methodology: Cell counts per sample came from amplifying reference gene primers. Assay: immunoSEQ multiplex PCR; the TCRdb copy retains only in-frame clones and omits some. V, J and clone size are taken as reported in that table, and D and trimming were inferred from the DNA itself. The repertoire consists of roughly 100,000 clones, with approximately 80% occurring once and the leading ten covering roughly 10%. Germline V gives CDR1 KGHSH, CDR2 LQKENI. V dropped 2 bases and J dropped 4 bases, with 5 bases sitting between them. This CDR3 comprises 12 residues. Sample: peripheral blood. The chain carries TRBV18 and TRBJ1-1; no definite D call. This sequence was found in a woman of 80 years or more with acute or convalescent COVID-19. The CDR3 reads CASSPTSTEAFF. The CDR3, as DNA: TGTGCCAGCTCACCAACGAGCACTGAAGCTTTCTTT.